This is a list of T cell receptor beta chains from one sample in a study of cytomegalovirus exposure and HLA in healthy donors. Clones were read by immunoSEQ multiplex PCR, and TCRdb kept only the in-frame ones, dropping some. The table lists a few hundred thousand clones, just over 85% of them singletons. Sequenced input: PBMCs. The receptors stem from a woman aged 18-35 years in good health and CMV-seronegative. Each CDR3 is given with its conserved first and last residue.

V gene,J gene,CDR3 protein
TRBV5-1,TRBJ2-7,CASRGQLAKQYF
TRBV6-1,TRBJ2-7,CASTLQGYEQYF
TRBV6-4,TRBJ1-1,CASRATGGMNTEAFF
TRBV11-1,TRBJ2-1,CASSLARYNEQFF
TRBV6-1,TRBJ2-1,CASWSGKYYNEQFF
TRBV27,TRBJ1-2,CASSLRALNYGYTF
TRBV7-2,TRBJ2-1,CASSLSGSISNEQFF
TRBV5-1,TRBJ2-5,CASSPLDGGQETQYF
TRBV7-2,TRBJ2-7,CASSLTGLAGVEQYF
TRBV28,TRBJ1-4,CAAGGGVDSEKLFF
TRBV5-1,TRBJ2-1,CASSYRPGTQNEQFF
TRBV2,TRBJ1-2,CASSAGRGGDGYTF
TRBV4-2,TRBJ2-2,CASSPRLAGGGTGELFF
TRBV29-1,TRBJ2-7,CSVGNPQGAYEQYF
TRBV18,TRBJ2-7,CASSPNNRVEQYF
TRBV7-6,TRBJ2-7,CASGKNTYEQYF
TRBV5-4,TRBJ2-1,CASSLPGQLSFYNEQFF
TRBV7-9,TRBJ1-2,CASSLVGSDYGYTF
TRBV19,TRBJ2-7,CASSDGNSYEQYF
TRBV7-6,TRBJ2-1,CASSLGARSEQFF
TRBV4-1,TRBJ2-7,CASSPDRYEQYF
TRBV9,TRBJ2-3,CASSAGLAPDTQYF
TRBV7-9,TRBJ2-7,CASSLAYGRQEGEQYF
TRBV5-6,TRBJ2-7,CASNDKSYEQYF
TRBV11-2,TRBJ1-4,CASSLVGTGNEKLFF
TRBV29-1,TRBJ2-5,CSVKPPTPRGFQYF
TRBV6-4,TRBJ2-1,CASSDYAGFYNEQFF
TRBV30,TRBJ1-2,CAWSYAGMDGYTF
TRBV7-6,TRBJ2-1,CASSSTGGLYNEQFF
TRBV28,TRBJ2-7,CASSLFSGVQEQYF
TRBV29-1,TRBJ2-1,CSVEWRDRLGEQFF
TRBV6-5,TRBJ1-1,CASIIRGGDTEAFF
TRBV27,TRBJ1-1,CASGQLEAFF
TRBV6-5,TRBJ2-2,CASSSEREGTGELFF
TRBV6-6,TRBJ1-2,CASSSGHRDGYTF
TRBV7-2,TRBJ1-5,CASSLADRVGQPQHF
TRBV14,TRBJ2-7,CASSQGQSYEQYF
TRBV27,TRBJ1-2,CASSLGQGYGYTF
TRBV2,TRBJ1-2,CASSPGGFGGYTF
TRBV15,TRBJ2-7,CATSRDPTNGGLEQYF
TRBV2,TRBJ1-3,CASTLDRSNSGNTIYF
TRBV4-1,TRBJ1-1,CASSHADRGQVIREAFF
TRBV28,TRBJ2-1,CASSSADTVGEQFF
TRBV12-5,TRBJ2-1,CASGLGEGGHEQFF
TRBV28,TRBJ2-7,CASSLGTDYEQYF
TRBV29-1,TRBJ2-1,CSVEHRARDEQFF
TRBV15,TRBJ2-3,CATSPTRRERTDTQYF
TRBV27,TRBJ1-3,CASSPRSGNTIYF
TRBV6-5,TRBJ1-2,CASSYSGYGYTF
TRBV29-1,TRBJ2-7,CSVELGGRALVGEQYF
TRBV9,TRBJ2-7,CASSVDLAGGLREQYF
TRBV9,TRBJ2-7,CASSVGGQGAYEQYF